The following is a T cell receptor (beta chain) sequence with its context. These data belong to a study of blood T cell repertoires in COVID-19. Per the germline V gene, CDR1 is GTSNPN and CDR2 is SVGIG (reference sequence). V was pared by 4 bases and J by 7 bases, with 11 bases of the junction left unmatched. The CDR3 loop spans 16 amino acids. TCRdb's table, derived via immunoSEQ multiplex PCR, lists solely in-frame clones and lacks some. This table holds around 60,000 clones, 70% to 85% found once. The chain combines TRBV30 with TRBJ1-4; 11 bases are shared with TRBD1. Sequencing input: peripheral blood. The source is a woman aged 55-69 years with acute or convalescent COVID-19. The DNA of the CDR3 is TGTGCCTGGAATGGACAGGGGGCGTTCATTGGTGAAAAACTGTTTTTT. Amino acid sequence: CAWNGQGAFIGEKLFF.